This note documents a single TCR beta chain sequence. Antigen unknown. MiXCR was run by TCRdb on the 5' RACE reads, yielding one entry per CDR3 protein. The sample comprises fewer than 30,000 distinct CDR3 sequences, 21% of which are singletons, and about a sixth rests with the top ten. This sample is part of a study of neurological immune-mediated disorders. General study points: Because no CDR3 amino acid sequences were shared across subjects by expanded clones, private repertoires were suggested in all groups.

Source material: PBMCs. The TCR comes from a woman aged 55-70 years in good health.

The CDR3 region has the DNA TGCGCCAGCAGCACTCGGACAGGGACGGGGCAAGGCTACACCTTC. It yields the protein CASSTRTGTGQGYTF. The gene calls are TRBV4-1 and TRBJ1-2, with 8 bases aligning to TRBD1. The CDR3 has 15 residues. V shed 5 bases, J shed 8 bases, and the junction held 13 bases outside the gene matches. Germline CDR1 MGHRA, CDR2 YSYEKL.